This TCR beta chain was recovered during a study of T-cell memory formation after mild COVID-19. General study findings and limits: Contracting clones, day 15 to 85, had balanced CD4/CD8, and later expanders favored CD4+. The study detected some responding clones in pre-infection memory, suggesting cross-reactive memory joined. The main location of contracting CD4+ clones was CM and EM, and that of contracting CD8+ clones was EMRA.

Remarks on this clonotype: The antigen is undetermined.

Sample barcodes and UMIs were carried by the TCR alpha and TCR beta cDNA libraries that 5'RACE generated with constant-segment primers. TCRdb re-derived calls from the 5' RACE reads in MiXCR, one entry per CDR3 protein. The repertoire holds around 310,000 distinct CDR3 sequences, with more than 20% as singletons. The CDR3 runs to 16 residues. Germline loops: CDR1 LGHNA, CDR2 YNFKEQ. V lost 4 bases to trimming and J lost 3 bases; unmatched junction nucleotides: 11. V is TRBV4-2 and J is TRBJ2-7, with 8 bases lining up with TRBD1. Material: PBMCs or a T cell subset sorted from them (not recorded which). The TCR was taken from a man between 18 and 29 years old who had mild COVID-19 (a few samples of this study predate the infection). Cell type and time point are not known. CDR3 nucleotide sequence: TGTGCCAGCAGCCCCAAGCTGGGACAGGATATCTACGAGCAGTACGTC. It is translated as CASSPKLGQDIYEQYV.